This record covers a single T cell receptor (beta chain). As yet, its antigen is unknown. The authors reverse transcribed all of the isolated RNA, so sequencing captured expressed TCRB transcripts. Deep immunoSEQ sequencing covered naive, central memory and regulatory T cell samples. Using immunoSEQ multiplex PCR, the repertoire was profiled, and TCRdb retains in-frame clones only, with some absent. Here the sample spans 310,000 or so clones, roughly 15% being singletons. This entry is derived from a study of beta chain features in type 1 diabetes. Study results and limitations: Among patients with Type 1 diabetes, TCRB CDR3s were moderately but significantly shorter in every one of the four CD4+ subsets. Short templates might get an advantage during PCR, and this would be equal in patients and controls.

CDR1 and CDR2 from the germline V gene are SGHRS and YFSETQ. The CDR3 has 15 residues. The junction had 4 bases not matched to a gene; V was cut back by 0 bases and J by 2 bases. The sequencing sample was made of naive CD4+ T cells from blood. V and J are TRBV5-1 and TRBJ2-5, with 7 bases matching TRBD1. The receptor's source is a man aged 18 to 35 with type 1 diabetes. CDR3 sequence (DNA): TGCGCCAGCAGCTTGGGGGACAGTCTACAAGAGACCCAGTACTTC. Protein: CASSLGDSLQETQYF.